This T cell receptor (beta chain) was captured in a study of CD8+ T cells in alopecia areata. Following RNA extraction, reverse transcription yielded cDNA that acted as the sequencing template. Produced via immunoSEQ multiplex PCR; TCRdb's table is partial and in-frame only. The table lists about 220,000 clones, around 57% of them singletons, with around 1.6% in the top ten. CDR1 is PRHDT and CDR2 is FYEKMQ in the germline V gene (reference sequence). The CDR3 contains 14 residues. Deletions cut 3 bases from V and 3 bases from J, with 10 bases between. The treatment denotes: oral pan-JAK inhibitor, 5-10 mg twice daily.

The specimen was CD4+ T cells sorted from blood, collected at week 4, from a patient treated with tofacitinib. The source of this sequence is a human donor with alopecia areata. This chain links TRBV13 with TRBJ2-3; the D gene is possibly TRBD2 (6 bases). CDR3 coding DNA: TGTGCCAGCAGCTTCAAGGGGAGGACAGATACGCAGTATTTT. Translated, it gives CASSFKGRTDTQYF.